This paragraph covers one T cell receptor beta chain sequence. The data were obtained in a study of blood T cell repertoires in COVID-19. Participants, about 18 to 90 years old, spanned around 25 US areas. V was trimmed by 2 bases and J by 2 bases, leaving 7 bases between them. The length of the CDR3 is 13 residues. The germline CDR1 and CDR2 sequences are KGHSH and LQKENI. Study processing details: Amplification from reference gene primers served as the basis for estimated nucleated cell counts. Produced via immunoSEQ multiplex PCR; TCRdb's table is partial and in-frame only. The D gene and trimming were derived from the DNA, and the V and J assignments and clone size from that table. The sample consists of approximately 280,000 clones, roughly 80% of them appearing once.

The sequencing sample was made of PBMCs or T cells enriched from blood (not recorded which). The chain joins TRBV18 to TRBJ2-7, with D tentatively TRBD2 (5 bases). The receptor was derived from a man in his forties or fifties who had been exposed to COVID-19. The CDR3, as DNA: TGTGCCAGCTCACCAGGGGAGACCTACGAGCAGTACTTC. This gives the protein CASSPGETYEQYF.